These T cell receptor beta chains were read from a single sample in a study of blood T cells in healthy people across ages. TCRdb fed the 5' RACE reads into MiXCR, producing one record per CDR3 protein. The sample records about 1,000,000 distinct CDR3 sequences, 45% being singletons. The sequenced material came from blood. Receptor source: an older woman in good health. The CDR3 runs from the conserved cysteine through the conserved F or W. The order of the fields is V gene, J gene, clone size, D gene, CDR3 DNA, CDR3 protein. A D gene is named only where the DNA matches it firmly. Some rows have no size entry. The others give once, few or many, or a class for an expanded clone.

v_call: TRBV29-1; j_call: TRBJ1-2; clone_size: many; d_call: TRBD1; cdr3_nt: TGCAGCGACCTGGACAGGGGTCGGTACACCTTC; cdr3_aa: CSDLDRGRYTF
v_call: TRBV4-2; j_call: TRBJ2-5; clone_size: few; d_call: TRBD1; cdr3_nt: TGTGCCAGCAGCCAAGATAGGGGGACAGGGGTCCAAGAGACCCAGTACTTC; cdr3_aa: CASSQDRGTGVQETQYF
v_call: TRBV27; j_call: TRBJ1-2; clone_size: few; d_call: NA; cdr3_nt: TGTGCCAGCAGTTTATCGTGGACAGTAATGGGTGGCTACACCTTC; cdr3_aa: CASSLSWTVMGGYTF
v_call: TRBV20-1; j_call: TRBJ1-1; clone_size: once; d_call: NA; cdr3_nt: TGCAGTGCTAGAGATGGAGGGAAGTACGGCATGAACACTGAAGCTTTCTTT; cdr3_aa: CSARDGGKYGMNTEAFF
v_call: TRBV5-4; j_call: TRBJ1-1; clone_size: NA; d_call: TRBD1; cdr3_nt: TGTGCCAGCAGCGACAGGGAACTGAACACTGAAGCTTTCTTT; cdr3_aa: CASSDRELNTEAFF
v_call: TRBV10-3; j_call: TRBJ1-1; clone_size: many; d_call: NA; cdr3_nt: TGTGCCATCAGCAAGACCGAGTCTGAAGCTTTCTTT; cdr3_aa: CAISKTESEAFF
v_call: TRBV5-1; j_call: TRBJ2-1; clone_size: once; d_call: NA; cdr3_nt: TGCGCCAGCAGCCCCCGCTGGGCGGGGCTATCCTACAATGAGCAGTTCTTC; cdr3_aa: CASSPRWAGLSYNEQFF
v_call: TRBV4-2; j_call: TRBJ1-6; clone_size: few; d_call: NA; cdr3_nt: TGTGCCAGCAGCCAAATAGGGGACCATAGCTCCTATAATTCACCCCTCCACTTT; cdr3_aa: CASSQIGDHSSYNSPLHF
v_call: TRBV3-1; j_call: TRBJ2-2; clone_size: once; d_call: TRBD2; cdr3_nt: TGTGCCAGCAGGCAACGCGGGAGGGCCGGCGGGGAGCTGTTTTTT; cdr3_aa: CASRQRGRAGGELFF
v_call: TRBV5-1; j_call: TRBJ2-3; clone_size: NA; d_call: TRBD2; cdr3_nt: TGCGCCAGCAGAGGACTAGCGGGAGCGGGCACAGATACGCAGTATTTT; cdr3_aa: CASRGLAGAGTDTQYF
v_call: TRBV5-1; j_call: TRBJ2-5; clone_size: few; d_call: TRBD2; cdr3_nt: TGCGCCAGCAGCTTGGGACTAGCGGGAGCACCTCAAGAGACCCAGTACTTC; cdr3_aa: CASSLGLAGAPQETQYF
v_call: TRBV20-1; j_call: TRBJ2-1; clone_size: NA; d_call: TRBD2; cdr3_nt: TGCAGTGCTAGAGATCGGGTAGCGGGAGGGCCCCCGTTCTTC; cdr3_aa: CSARDRVAGGPPFF
v_call: TRBV20-1; j_call: TRBJ1-1; clone_size: NA; d_call: NA; cdr3_nt: TGCAGTGCGCCGGGGGGTCTGAACACTGAAGCTTTCTTT; cdr3_aa: CSAPGGLNTEAFF
v_call: TRBV15; j_call: TRBJ1-4; clone_size: few; d_call: TRBD1; cdr3_nt: TGTGCCACCAGCAGAGAAAGGACAGGGTCTGAAAAACTGTTTTTT; cdr3_aa: CATSRERTGSEKLFF
v_call: TRBV6-6; j_call: TRBJ2-7; clone_size: NA; d_call: TRBD2; cdr3_nt: TGTGCCAGCAGCTACAGTCGGGAGGCCTACGAGCAGTACTTC; cdr3_aa: CASSYSREAYEQYF
v_call: TRBV29-1; j_call: TRBJ2-1; clone_size: few; d_call: NA; cdr3_nt: TGCAGCGTTACGGGGTCGGTATTCAATGAGCAGTTCTTC; cdr3_aa: CSVTGSVFNEQFF
v_call: TRBV6-2/TRBV6-3; j_call: TRBJ2-1; clone_size: few; d_call: NA; cdr3_nt: TGTGCCAGCAATGATAGCGGAGTTTTAAGAATGTTCTTC; cdr3_aa: CASNDSGVLRMFF
v_call: TRBV25-1; j_call: TRBJ2-1; clone_size: many; d_call: NA; cdr3_nt: TGTGCCAGCAGTGCGCTTAATAATGAGCAGTTCTTC; cdr3_aa: CASSALNNEQFF
v_call: TRBV5-5; j_call: TRBJ2-1; clone_size: NA; d_call: NA; cdr3_nt: TGTGCCAGCAAAGACTCCCGGACTGAGCAGTTCTTC; cdr3_aa: CASKDSRTEQFF
v_call: TRBV5-1; j_call: TRBJ2-5; clone_size: NA; d_call: NA; cdr3_nt: TGCGCCAGCAGCGGTACAGGGCCGGAGACCCAGTACTTC; cdr3_aa: CASSGTGPETQYF
v_call: TRBV4-1; j_call: TRBJ2-1; clone_size: NA; d_call: NA; cdr3_nt: TGCGCCAGCAGCCAAGTTCCTAGGGGGTCTCGCAATGAGCAGTTCTTC; cdr3_aa: CASSQVPRGSRNEQFF
v_call: TRBV5-1; j_call: TRBJ2-1; clone_size: NA; d_call: NA; cdr3_nt: TGCGCCAGCAGCCCTACTGGAGGATCGGGGAATGAGCAGTTCTTC; cdr3_aa: CASSPTGGSGNEQFF
v_call: TRBV25-1; j_call: TRBJ1-4; clone_size: NA; d_call: NA; cdr3_nt: TGTGCCAGCAGTGAATTCTCCTTCTCCCTACAGGGTTGGGGAAGTGAAAAACTGTTTTTT; cdr3_aa: CASSEFSFSLQGWGSEKLFF
v_call: TRBV10-2; j_call: TRBJ1-2; clone_size: few; d_call: NA; cdr3_nt: TGCGCCAGCAGTGGTAATGTCTTCTATGGCTACACCTTC; cdr3_aa: CASSGNVFYGYTF
v_call: TRBV27; j_call: TRBJ2-3; clone_size: NA; d_call: NA; cdr3_nt: TGTGCCAGCAGTTTTACAGAAGACACAGATACGCAGTATTTT; cdr3_aa: CASSFTEDTDTQYF
v_call: TRBV9; j_call: TRBJ2-2; clone_size: few; d_call: NA; cdr3_nt: TGTGCCAGCAGCGTCCGGGACTCCCTGGGCGGGGAGCTGTTTTTT; cdr3_aa: CASSVRDSLGGELFF
v_call: TRBV3-1; j_call: TRBJ2-4; clone_size: NA; d_call: TRBD2; cdr3_nt: TGTGCCAGCAGCAACGGCGGACTAGCGGGAGGGGAGTGGTACTTC; cdr3_aa: CASSNGGLAGGEWYF
v_call: TRBV5-1; j_call: TRBJ2-5; clone_size: NA; d_call: NA; cdr3_nt: TGCGCCAGCAGCCCATGGACAGGGAGGGGGCAAGAGACCCAGTACTTC; cdr3_aa: CASSPWTGRGQETQYF
v_call: TRBV20-1; j_call: TRBJ2-3; clone_size: NA; d_call: TRBD2; cdr3_nt: TGCAGTGCTAGAGATTTGCGGCTAGCGGGGGCTGGAAGCACAGATACGCAGTATTTT; cdr3_aa: CSARDLRLAGAGSTDTQYF
v_call: TRBV7-6; j_call: TRBJ2-6; clone_size: NA; d_call: TRBD2; cdr3_nt: TGTGCCAGCAGCTTAGGGGGGGGATCGTTGTCTGGGGCCAACGTCCTGACTTTC; cdr3_aa: CASSLGGGSLSGANVLTF
v_call: TRBV3-1; j_call: TRBJ2-7; clone_size: NA; d_call: NA; cdr3_nt: TGTGCCAGCAGCCCCGGACTGGACAATGAGCAGTACTTC; cdr3_aa: CASSPGLDNEQYF
v_call: TRBV9; j_call: TRBJ2-3; clone_size: few; d_call: NA; cdr3_nt: TGTGCCAGCAGCGTTAGGCCCACAGATACGCAGTATTTT; cdr3_aa: CASSVRPTDTQYF